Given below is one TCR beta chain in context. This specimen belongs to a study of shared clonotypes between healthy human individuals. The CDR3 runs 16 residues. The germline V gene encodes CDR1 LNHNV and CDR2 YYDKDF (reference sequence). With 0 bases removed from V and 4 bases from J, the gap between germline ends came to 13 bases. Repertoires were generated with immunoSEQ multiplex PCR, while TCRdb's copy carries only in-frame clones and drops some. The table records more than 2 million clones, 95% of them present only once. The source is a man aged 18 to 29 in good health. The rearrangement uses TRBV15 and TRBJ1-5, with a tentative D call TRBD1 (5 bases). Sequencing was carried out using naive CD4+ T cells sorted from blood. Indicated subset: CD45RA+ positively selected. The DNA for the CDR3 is TGTGCCACCAGCAGAGAAGGGGCAGGGAGGAATCAGCCCCAGCATTTT. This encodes CATSREGAGRNQPQHF.